These 6 T cell receptor beta chains share one sample of origin, sequenced in a study of shared clonotypes between healthy human individuals (TCRdb year 2020). Receptors were amplified or captured by the immunoSEQ multiplex PCR assay. Imported from immuneACCESS, the table was reduced by TCRdb to in-frame sequences with V and J called. These copies leave out some clones; in studies compared against another copy, an unresolved V gene accounts for under half, and the cause of the remainder is not known. The sample includes some 2,400,000 clones, with nearly 97% observed a single time. Roughly 0.13% of the sample is taken by the ten largest. Sequenced: naive CD4+ T cells sorted from blood. The sample's cell subset or site label is to be understood as: CD45RA+ positively selected. The receptor source for this set is a man aged 18 to 35 in good health.

The chain recombines TRBV25-1 with TRBJ2-1; possibly TRBD2 for D (6 bases). The V end lost 3 bases, the J end lost 8 bases, and 14 bases lay between the germline ends. Per the germline V gene, CDR1 is MGHDK and CDR2 is SYGVNS. This CDR3 contains 14 residues. The CDR3 reads CASSEPGSRHEQFF. CDR3 sequence (DNA): TGTGCCAGCAGTGAGCCCGGGAGTCGGCATGAGCAGTTCTTC.

This rearrangement joins TRBV19 to TRBJ2-2; possibly TRBD2 for D (5 bases). CDR3 size: 14 residues. Germline CDR1 LNHDA, CDR2 SQIVND (reference sequence). Trimming stripped 6 bases from V and 5 bases from J, with 13 bases between. The DNA of the CDR3 is TGTGCCAGTAGGCCACGGGGAGTGACCGGGGAGCTGTTTTTT. Its protein product is CASRPRGVTGELFF.

J is TRBJ1-1 and V is TRBV5-1; D is unresolved. V lost 3 bases to trimming and J lost 4 bases, with 10 bases between them. The CDR3 covers 13 residues. Germline CDR1 and CDR2: SGHRS and YFSETQ. CDR3 coding DNA: TGCGCCAGCAGCTCGGACCTGGCCACTGAAGCTTTCTTT. Residues: CASSSDLATEAFF.

As for this clone: This sample includes further DNA sequences coding for the same CDR3. The chain links TRBV9 to TRBJ1-4; D call uncertain. V gave up 0 bases and J gave up 1 base, with 4 bases separating them. Germline values: CDR1 SGDLS, CDR2 YYNGEE. The CDR3 length is 14 residues. As DNA, the CDR3 is TGTGCCAGCAGCGTAGGGGGAACTAATGAAAAACTGTTTTTT. This gives the protein CASSVGGTNEKLFF.

The chain combines TRBV19 with TRBJ1-2; D remains unclear. The V gene's germline CDR1 is LNHDA and CDR2 SQIVND (reference sequence). This CDR3 spans 12 amino acids. The V and J ends lost 7 bases and 8 bases respectively, with 14 bases between them. CDR3 bases: TGTGCCAGTACCTCCACCCAGATGGGCTACACCTTC. Translated, it gives CASTSTQMGYTF.

This clone was recorded once. This sequence joins TRBV18 and TRBJ2-3; no clear D gene. Germline V CDR1 and CDR2: KGHSH, LQKENI. CDR3 length: 14 amino acids. Trimming cost V 2 bases and J 1 base, with 7 bases left between them. The CDR3 bases are TGTGCCAGCTCACCAGTCATGGGCACAGATACGCAGTATTTT. Amino acid sequence: CASSPVMGTDTQYF.